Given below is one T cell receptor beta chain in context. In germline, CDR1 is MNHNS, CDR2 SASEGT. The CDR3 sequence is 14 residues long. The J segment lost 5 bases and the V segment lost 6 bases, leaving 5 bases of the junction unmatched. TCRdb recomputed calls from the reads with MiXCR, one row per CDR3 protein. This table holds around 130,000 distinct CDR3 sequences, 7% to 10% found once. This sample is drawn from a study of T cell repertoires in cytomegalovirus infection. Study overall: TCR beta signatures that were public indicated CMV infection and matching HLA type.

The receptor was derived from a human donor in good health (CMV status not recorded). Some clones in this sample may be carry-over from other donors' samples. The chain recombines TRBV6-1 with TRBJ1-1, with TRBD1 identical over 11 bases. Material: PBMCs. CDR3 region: CASRKDRGRTEAFF. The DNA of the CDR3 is TGTGCCAGCAGGAAGGACAGGGGGCGGACTGAAGCTTTCTTT.